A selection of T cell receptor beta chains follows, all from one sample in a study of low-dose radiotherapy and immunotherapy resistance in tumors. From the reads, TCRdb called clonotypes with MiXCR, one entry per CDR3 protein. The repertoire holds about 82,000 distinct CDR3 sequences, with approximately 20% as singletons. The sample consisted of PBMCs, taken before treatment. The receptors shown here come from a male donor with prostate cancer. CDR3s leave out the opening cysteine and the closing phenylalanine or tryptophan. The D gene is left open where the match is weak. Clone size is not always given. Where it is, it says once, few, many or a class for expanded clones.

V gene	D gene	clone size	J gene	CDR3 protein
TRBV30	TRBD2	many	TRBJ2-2	ACLMREGWTGELF
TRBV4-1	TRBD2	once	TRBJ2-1	ASSLKSGGAGNEQF
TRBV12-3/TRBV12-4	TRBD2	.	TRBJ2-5	ASSLGGLALAGTQETQY
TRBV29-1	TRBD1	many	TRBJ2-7	SVGGQTYEQY
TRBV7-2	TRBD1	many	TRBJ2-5	ASSLGPGQRTKETQY
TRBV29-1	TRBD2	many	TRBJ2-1	SVEEGLALI
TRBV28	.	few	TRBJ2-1	ASRRFDEQF
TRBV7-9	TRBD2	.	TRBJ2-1	ASSAGLAGLNEQF
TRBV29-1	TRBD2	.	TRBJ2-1	SVETGGYNEQF
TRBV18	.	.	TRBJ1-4	ASSPVGEKLF
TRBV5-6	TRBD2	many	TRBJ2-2	ASSFGLGTNTGELF
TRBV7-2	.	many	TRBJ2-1	ASSVSGYNEQF
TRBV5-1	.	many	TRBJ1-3	ASSPVFSGNTIY
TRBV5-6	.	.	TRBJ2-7	ASSFYICSAARLAGGFEQY
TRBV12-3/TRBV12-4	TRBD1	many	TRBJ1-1	ASSSLGQRTLNTEAF
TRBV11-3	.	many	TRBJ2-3	ASSLGRLSGLMDTQY
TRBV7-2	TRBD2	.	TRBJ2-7	ASTLRSPMGLAASYEQY
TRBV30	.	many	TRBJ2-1	AWSVLWRNNEQF
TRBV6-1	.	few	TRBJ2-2	ASTKGMGSLTPGELF
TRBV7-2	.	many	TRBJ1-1	ASSLQARTAEAF
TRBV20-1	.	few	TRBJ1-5	SARGGQPQH
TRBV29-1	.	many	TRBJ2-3	SVVSGVRTDTQY
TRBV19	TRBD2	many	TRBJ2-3	ASSGTGGSTDTQY
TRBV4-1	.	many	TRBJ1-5	ASSQGPQWDGNQPQH
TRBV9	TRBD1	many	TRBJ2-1	ASSPQDRYNEQF
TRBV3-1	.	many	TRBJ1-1	ASSHRDTEAF
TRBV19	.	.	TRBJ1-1	DSRINTEAF